Described below is a single TCR beta chain sequence and its context. Its specificity is not known. PCR employed 60 Vbeta and 13 Jbeta primers. The repertoire was sequenced with immunoSEQ multiplex PCR; TCRdb's copy has only in-frame clones and lacks some. This repertoire includes some 200,000 clones. Nominal health characterized the donors when sampled, though unrecorded immune exposures were likely. This record belongs to a study of cytomegalovirus exposure and HLA in healthy donors. Study details: Approximately 190 million T cells yielded more than 95 million unique TCR beta sequences, as an earlier analysis found. General study points: A link between a missense DCLRE1C variant and TCR beta V- and J-gene trimming emerged from a later analysis.

This clonotype was sampled from a boy between 10 and 17 years old in good health and CMV-seronegative. Source material: PBMCs.

Here the CDR3 reads CASSLRQSVYNEQFF. The CDR3 DNA reads TGTGCCAGCAGCTTAAGACAGAGCGTCTACAATGAGCAGTTCTTC. V usage is TRBV7-3 and J usage is TRBJ2-1, with TRBD1 as a possible D gene (5 bases). From germline, CDR1 is SGHTA and CDR2 FQGTGA. V gave up 1 base and J gave up 3 bases, with 10 bases separating them. The CDR3 spans 15 residues.